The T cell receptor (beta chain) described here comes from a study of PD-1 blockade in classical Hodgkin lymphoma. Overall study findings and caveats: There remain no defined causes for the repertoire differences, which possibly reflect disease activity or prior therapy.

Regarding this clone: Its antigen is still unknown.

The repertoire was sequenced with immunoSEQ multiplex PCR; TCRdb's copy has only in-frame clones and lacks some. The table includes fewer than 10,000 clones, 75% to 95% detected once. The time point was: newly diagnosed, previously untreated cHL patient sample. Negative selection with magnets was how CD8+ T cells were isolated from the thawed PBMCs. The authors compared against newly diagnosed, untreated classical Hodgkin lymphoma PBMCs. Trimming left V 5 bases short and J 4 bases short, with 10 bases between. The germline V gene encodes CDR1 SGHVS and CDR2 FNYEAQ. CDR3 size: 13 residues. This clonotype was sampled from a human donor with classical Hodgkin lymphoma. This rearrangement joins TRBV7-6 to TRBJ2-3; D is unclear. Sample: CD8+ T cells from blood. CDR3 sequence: CASSPIAADTQYF. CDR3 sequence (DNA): TGTGCCAGCAGCCCCATCGCAGCAGATACGCAGTATTTT.